These 23 T cell receptor beta chains were all obtained from the same sample, sequenced in a study of blood T cell repertoires in COVID-19. TCRdb's table, derived via immunoSEQ multiplex PCR, lists solely in-frame clones and lacks some. The repertoire holds nearly 350,000 clones, with more than 75% as singletons. Sequencing was carried out using peripheral blood. All receptors come from a woman between 18 and 29 years old who had recovered from COVID-19.

The chain carries TRBV30 and TRBJ2-2, with TRBD2 matching 9 bases. Germline V gives CDR1 GTSNPN, CDR2 SVGIG (reference sequence). V trimming: 5 bases; J trimming: 0 bases; junction bases outside the gene matches: 7. CDR3 length: 16 residues. CDR3 sequence: CAWGRGGLSNTGELFF. CDR3 DNA: TGTGCCTGGGGGCGGGGGGGGCTTTCGAACACCGGGGAGCTGTTTTTT.

The table lists this clone with a few counts. The chain combines TRBV3-1 (or the pseudogene TRBV3-2) with TRBJ2-2, with D possibly TRBD1 on 7 matching bases. Germline assignment: CDR1 LGHDT and CDR2 YNNKEL (reference sequence). The CDR3 sequence is 16 residues long. V was pared by 3 bases and J by 3 bases, with 14 bases between. The CDR3 DNA is TGTGCCAGCAGCCACACACCCAGGGGGGACACCGGGGAGCTGTTTTTT. Its protein is CASSHTPRGDTGELFF.

The chain combines TRBV4-1 with TRBJ2-5; TRBD2 aligns across 8 bases. The junction had 6 bases not matched to a gene; V was cut back by 0 bases and J by 12 bases. Germline loops: CDR1 MGHRA, CDR2 YSYEKL. The CDR3 sequence is 13 residues long. CDR3 bases: TGCGCCAGCAGCCAAGATCGGGAGACTAGCGAGTACTTC. It translates to CASSQDRETSEYF.

This chain connects TRBV11-2 to TRBJ2-7, with TRBD1 as a possible D gene (6 bases). The germline CDR1 and CDR2 sequences are SGHAT and FQNNGV. Deletions cut 1 base from V and 5 bases from J, with 15 bases between. The CDR3 extends over 15 amino acids. The CDR3 sequence is CASSLGLQGLNEQYV. In nucleotides, the CDR3 is TGTGCCAGCAGCTTAGGGCTACAGGGTCTAAACGAGCAGTACGTC.

This clone has more than one count but fewer than ten. The same CDR3 can be traced to other DNA sequences in this sample. The chain joins TRBV29-1 to TRBJ1-4; the match to TRBD1 covers 8 bases. Germline V gene sequence: CDR1 SQVTM, CDR2 ANQGSEA. V trimming: 4 bases; J trimming: 8 bases; junction bases outside the gene matches: 6. CDR3 length equals 13 residues. CDR3 in amino acids: CSVADRGGEKLFF. CDR3 sequence (DNA): TGCAGCGTTGCTGACAGGGGAGGAGAAAAACTGTTTTTT.

This sequence joins TRBV28 and TRBJ2-7, with 8 bases matching TRBD2. CDR3 length equals 13 residues. Germline-derived CDR1 and CDR2 are MDHEN and SYDVKM. The V and J ends lost 5 bases and 7 bases, in that order; junction bases with no gene match: 7. The CDR3 DNA reads as TGTGCCAGCAGTCGTCGGGGGGGAGAGGAGCAGTACGTC. It yields the protein CASSRRGGEEQYV.

The CDR3 region has the DNA TGTGCCAGCACTGGACAGGGGGCCCCGAACACCGGGGAGCTGTTTTTT. It translates to CASTGQGAPNTGELFF. The chain is built from TRBV6-6 and TRBJ2-2; 11 positions match TRBD1. The germline CDR1 and CDR2 sequences are MNHNY and SVGAGI (reference sequence). The length of the CDR3 is 16 residues. V trimming: 7 bases; J trimming: 0 bases; junction bases outside the gene matches: 4.

This chain uses TRBV7-2 with TRBJ2-3; the match to TRBD2 covers 7 bases. The CDR3 runs 13 residues. With V trimmed by 5 bases and J by 6 bases, 5 bases remained unmatched. Germline lookup yields CDR1 SGHTA and CDR2 FQGNSA. In nucleotides, the CDR3 is TGTGCCAGCAGCCTGGGACTAATTGATACGCAGTATTTT. It is translated as CASSLGLIDTQYF.

The chain is built from TRBV5-6 and TRBJ1-2, with D tentatively TRBD1 (6 bases). From germline, CDR1 is SGHDT and CDR2 YYEEEE. V was pared by 0 bases and J by 8 bases, with 14 bases between. The CDR3 has 14 residues. In nucleotides, the CDR3 is TGTGCCAGCAGCTTGGGCACAGGGTGGTTCGGCTACACCTTC. It translates to CASSLGTGWFGYTF.

V usage is TRBV5-6 and J usage is TRBJ2-3; perhaps TRBD2 as D (6 bases). The CDR3 length is 12 residues. V was shortened by 4 bases and J by 8 bases, with 11 bases between the two germline ends. CDR1 SGHDT and CDR2 YYEEEE come from the germline V gene. CDR3 protein: CASSPGLSTQYF. The CDR3 bases are TGTGCCAGCAGCCCGGGACTTAGTACGCAGTATTTT.

The chain is built from TRBV7-9 and TRBJ1-2; TRBD1 matches 9 bases. V trimming: 2 bases; J trimming: 4 bases; junction bases outside the gene matches: 8. The CDR3 is 16 residues long. CDR1 is SEHNR and CDR2 is FQNEAQ in the germline V gene (reference sequence). The chain's CDR3 is CASSLRDRDRVYGYTF. The CDR3 DNA follows: TGTGCCAGCAGCTTACGGGACAGGGACCGGGTCTATGGCTACACCTTC.

The chain links TRBV6-5 to TRBJ2-5; 13 bases are shared with TRBD2. With 8 bases clipped from V and 3 bases from J, the junction kept 6 bases outside the gene matches. CDR1 and CDR2 from the germline V gene are MNHEY and SVGAGI. This CDR3 is 15 amino acids long. In DNA form, the CDR3 reads TGTGCCAGCGGCCCGGGACTAGCGGGGAAAGAGACCCAGTACTTC. Protein product: CASGPGLAGKETQYF.

The chain employs TRBV6-5 and TRBJ1-1; the match to TRBD1 covers 9 bases. Germline loops: CDR1 MNHEY, CDR2 SVGAGI. There are 15 residues in the CDR3. V was pared by 0 bases and J by 2 bases, with 1 base of the junction left unmatched. The CDR3 is CASSYSGQGNTEAFF. The CDR3 nucleotides are TGTGCCAGCAGTTACTCGGGACAGGGAAACACTGAAGCTTTCTTT.

V gene TRBV20-1 combines with J gene TRBJ2-1; tentative D call: TRBD1 (5 bases). The CDR3 spans 11 residues. Germline CDR1 reads DFQATT; CDR2 reads SNEGSKA (reference sequence). Trimming left V 0 bases short and J 14 bases short, with 11 bases between. CDR3 nucleotides: TGCAGTGCTAGAGATTTCCTAGGGGAGTTCTTC. Translation: CSARDFLGEFF.

V usage is TRBV4-1 and J usage is TRBJ2-3, with TRBD2 matching over 11 bases. Germline CDR1 reads MGHRA; CDR2 reads YSYEKL. The CDR3 has 17 residues. Losses at the gene ends were 3 bases for V and 0 bases for J; bases not matched to a gene: 5. The CDR3 DNA follows: TGCGCCAGCAGCCACGGACTAGCGGGCCTAAGCACAGATACGCAGTATTTT. It specifies CASSHGLAGLSTDTQYF.

The V gene is TRBV14, the J gene TRBJ2-7, with a weak D call TRBD2 (5 bases). The V gene lost 1 base and the J gene lost 6 bases, with 19 bases spanning the gap. The germline gives CDR1 SGHDN, CDR2 FVKESK. The CDR3 is 16 residues long. CDR3 protein: CASSQGGAIGGSEQYV. The CDR3 DNA sequence: TGTGCCAGCAGCCAAGGGGGAGCGATTGGAGGCAGCGAGCAGTACGTC.

This clone was counted a single time. The CDR3 nucleotides read TGTGCCACCAGACCGCCGGGGGGGGCGAGCTACAATGAGCAGTTCTTC. Protein sequence: CATRPPGGASYNEQFF. The chain has TRBV15 and TRBJ2-1, with 8 bases matching TRBD2. Germline lookup yields CDR1 LNHNV and CDR2 YYDKDF (reference sequence). The CDR3 contains 16 residues. Losses at the gene ends were 6 bases for V and 3 bases for J; bases not matched to a gene: 10.

In its sample, this clone was seen once. The V and J genes are TRBV11-2 and TRBJ2-3; 7 bases match TRBD1. CDR1 is SGHAT, CDR2 FQNNGV, per germline. The CDR3 is 15 residues long. The junction had 10 bases not matched to a gene; V was cut back by 4 bases and J by 6 bases. The CDR3 spells CASSSRQGRWDTQYF. The CDR3 nucleotides are TGTGCCAGCAGCTCAAGACAGGGAAGGTGGGATACGCAGTATTTT.

V and J are TRBV3-1 (or the pseudogene TRBV3-2) and TRBJ2-5; tentative D call: TRBD1 (6 bases). V lost 3 bases and J lost 7, with 9 bases in between. This CDR3 comprises 12 residues. Germline V gene sequence: CDR1 LGHDT, CDR2 YNNKEL (reference sequence). CDR3 sequence reads: CASSHIGGTQYF. In DNA form, the CDR3 reads TGTGCCAGCAGCCACATAGGGGGGACCCAGTACTTC.

The chain couples TRBV2 to TRBJ1-2; possible D gene TRBD1, 5 bases. Germline V gene sequence: CDR1 SNHLY, CDR2 FYNNEI. The CDR3 length is 13 residues. V was pared by 1 base and J by 2 bases, with 5 bases between. The CDR3 DNA reads TGTGCCAGCAGTGAAGAGGGGAACTATGGCTACACCTTC. Protein: CASSEEGNYGYTF.

This chain uses TRBV5-1 with TRBJ2-7, with 12 bases fitting TRBD1. There are 15 residues in the CDR3. Germline V gene data show CDR1 as SGHRS and CDR2 as YFSETQ. The junction had 10 bases not matched to a gene; V was cut back by 6 bases and J by 6 bases. The CDR3 DNA reads as TGCGCCAGCACCAAATCGGGACAGGGGGCTTTCGAGCAGTACGTC. Its translation is CASTKSGQGAFEQYV.

J is TRBJ2-2 and V is TRBV27; TRBD2 might be the D (6 bases). The CDR3 loop spans 13 amino acids. Germline CDR1 MNHEY, CDR2 SMNVEV (reference sequence). The V gene lost 10 bases and the J gene lost 0 bases, with 9 bases spanning the gap. In DNA form, the CDR3 reads TGTGCCACCGGGACTGCGAACACCGGGGAGCTGTTTTTT. Protein: CATGTANTGELFF.

The chain employs TRBV30 and TRBJ1-1; D gene uncertain. CDR3 size: 15 residues. The V gene's germline CDR1 is GTSNPN and CDR2 SVGIG (reference sequence). The germline V and J ends were trimmed by 4 bases and 2 bases, with 17 bases remaining between them. The CDR3 coding sequence is TGTGCCTGGACCTACGGGATTATTGATAACACTGAAGCTTTCTTT. Amino acids: CAWTYGIIDNTEAFF.